These 24 T cell receptor beta chains came from one sample sequenced in a study of cytomegalovirus exposure and HLA in healthy donors. The PCR contained 60 Vbeta and 13 Jbeta primers. Clones were read by immunoSEQ multiplex PCR, and TCRdb kept only the in-frame ones, dropping some. Its listing shows around 100,000 clones. Sequencing was carried out using PBMCs. The receptors were sampled from a woman in her twenties or thirties in good health and CMV-seronegative.

The gene calls are TRBV6-5 and TRBJ1-4, with 7 bases aligning to TRBD1. Germline-derived CDR1 and CDR2 are MNHEY and SVGAGI. CDR3 length: 13 residues. The trim removed 4 bases at V and 8 bases at J, leaving 4 bases unmatched. CDR3 nucleotides: TGTGCCAGCAGTTTAGGGGGCATCGAAAAACTGTTTTTT. Protein: CASSLGGIEKLFF.

This sequence joins TRBV27 and TRBJ2-1; D might be TRBD2 (7 bases). CDR3 length: 16 amino acids. Trimming took off 8 bases at V and 3 bases at J, with 20 bases between the two ends. Germline assignment: CDR1 MNHEY and CDR2 SMNVEV (reference sequence). The DNA for the CDR3 is TGTGCCAGCCGCCCGGCCCTTAGGGGGGGCTACAATGAGCAGTTCTTC. It yields the protein CASRPALRGGYNEQFF.

This chain links TRBV19 with TRBJ1-2; tentative D call: TRBD1 (6 bases). CDR1 and CDR2 (germline): LNHDA, SQIVND (reference sequence). The length of the CDR3 is 14 residues. The ends were cut back, 6 bases at V and 0 bases at J, with 11 bases in the middle. Written as DNA, the CDR3 is TGTGCCAGTAGCCTCAGGGGATCTAACTATGGCTACACCTTC. Its translation is CASSLRGSNYGYTF.

This chain connects TRBV19 to TRBJ2-1; TRBD2 matches at 13 bases. This CDR3 is built from 15 residues. The germline V gene encodes CDR1 LNHDA and CDR2 SQIVND (reference sequence). V shed 2 bases, J shed 9 bases, and the junction held 4 bases outside the gene matches. CDR3: CASSITSGGAAEQFF. The CDR3 DNA reads TGTGCCAGTAGTATAACTAGCGGGGGGGCCGCTGAGCAGTTCTTC.

The J gene is TRBJ2-5, the V gene TRBV19; 7 positions match TRBD2. V trimming: 7 bases; J trimming: 5 bases; junction bases outside the gene matches: 13. The germline CDR1 and CDR2 sequences are LNHDA and SQIVND (reference sequence). This CDR3 is built from 15 residues. The DNA of the CDR3 is TGTGCCAGTACCCAGCAGACTAGCCTTGGCGAGACCCAGTACTTC. It yields the protein CASTQQTSLGETQYF. Filled out from reference TRBV19 and TRBJ2-5, the complete variable domain reads DGGITQSPKYLFRKEGQNVTLSCEQNLNHDAMYWYRQDPGQGLRLIYYSQIVNDFQKGDIAEGYSVSREKKESFPLTVTSAQKNPTAFYLCASTQQTSLGETQYFGPGTRLLVL.

The chain couples TRBV6-4 to TRBJ1-1; TRBD1 agrees at 7 bases. V lost 6 bases, J lost 10 bases, and 17 bases stayed unmatched. Germline lookup yields CDR1 MRHNA and CDR2 SNTAGT. The CDR3 extends over 15 amino acids. The CDR3 region has the DNA TGTGCCAGCAGGATTGACTGGGGACAGTATCTTGCAGCTTTCTTT. Amino acid sequence: CASRIDWGQYLAAFF.

CDR3 residues: CASSLVGGGMNTEAFF. The CDR3 DNA follows: TGCGCCAGCAGCTTGGTTGGCGGAGGCATGAACACTGAAGCTTTCTTT. The chain is built from TRBV5-1 and TRBJ1-1, with D hard to call. V lost 0 bases and J lost 0, with 12 bases in between. Germline CDR1 and CDR2: SGHRS and YFSETQ. This CDR3 spans 16 amino acids.

The chain joins TRBV7-6 to TRBJ1-2, with a possible D match to TRBD1 (6 bases). The CDR3 extends over 14 amino acids. The germline V gene has CDR1 SGHVS and CDR2 FNYEAQ. The germline V and J ends were trimmed by 4 bases and 7 bases, with 16 bases remaining between them. CDR3 region: CASSWGPGESGYTF. The CDR3 nucleotides read TGTGCCAGCAGCTGGGGACCAGGGGAGAGTGGCTACACCTTC.

The V and J genes are TRBV27 and TRBJ2-2; D gene unclear. Germline CDR1 is MNHEY and CDR2 is SMNVEV (reference sequence). This CDR3 spans 16 amino acids. V gave up 3 bases and J gave up 7 bases, with 18 bases separating them. The CDR3 DNA reads as TGTGCCAGCAGTTTTCTGGCAGGCGAGCTTGGCGGGGAGCTGTTTTTT. It codes for CASSFLAGELGGELFF.

This chain uses TRBV19 with TRBJ1-5; possibly TRBD1 for D (5 bases). This CDR3 spans 20 amino acids. Germline CDR1 LNHDA, CDR2 SQIVND (reference sequence). Trimming cost V 1 base and J 0 bases, with 22 bases left between them. The chain's CDR3 is CASSIGRAGDYFYSNQPQHF. The CDR3 nucleotides are TGTGCCAGTAGTATAGGCCGCGCGGGGGACTACTTCTATAGCAATCAGCCCCAGCATTTT.

The rearrangement joins TRBV27 to TRBJ2-5, with 10 bases lining up with TRBD1. Germline trimming cut 6 bases from V and 5 bases from J; bases unmatched to any gene: 9. The CDR3 spans 15 residues. Germline loops: CDR1 MNHEY, CDR2 SMNVEV (reference sequence). CDR3 nucleotides: TGTGCCAGCAGCACACGACAGGGGGCGAGGGAGACCCAGTACTTC. It is translated as CASSTRQGARETQYF.

Notes on this clone: One end of the junction is discordant with germline, which a read error may explain. J is TRBJ2-7 and V is TRBV7-7; D may be TRBD1 (6 bases). The CDR3 spans 13 residues. The V gene's germline CDR1 is SSHAT and CDR2 FNYEAQ (reference sequence). CDR3 region: CASSQGQEDEQYF. The CDR3 DNA is TGTGCTAGCAGCCAGGGACAAGAGGACGAGCAGTACTTC. Drawing the rest from reference TRBV7-7 and TRBJ2-7, the complete variable domain is GAGVSQSPRYKVTKRGQDVTLRCDPISSHATLYWYQQALGQGPEFLTYFNYEAQPDKSGLPSDRFSAERPEGSISTLTIQRTEQRDSAMYRCASSQGQEDEQYFGPGTRLTVT.

The rearrangement joins TRBV19 to TRBJ1-3; 8 nucleotides agree with TRBD1. V gave up 3 bases and J gave up 0 bases; unmatched junction bases: 10. The CDR3 extends over 18 amino acids. The germline gives CDR1 LNHDA, CDR2 SQIVND (reference sequence). CDR3 sequence: CASSINRSGQASGNTIYF. The CDR3 DNA reads as TGTGCCAGTAGTATCAATCGATCGGGACAGGCCTCTGGAAACACCATATATTTT.

In DNA, the CDR3 is TGTGCCAGCAGTGAAAGGTCCTCGGTCGGGAACTATGGCTACACCTTC. Residues: CASSERSSVGNYGYTF. The chain uses TRBV6-1 and TRBJ1-2; no clear D. The CDR3 has 16 residues. Germline loops: CDR1 MNHNS, CDR2 SASEGT. V was pared by 2 bases and J by 2 bases, with 15 bases between.

The chain employs TRBV11-3 and TRBJ2-2, with D maybe TRBD1 (6 bases). CDR1 is SGHNT, CDR2 YENEEA, per germline. The CDR3 contains 15 residues. The V end lost 1 base, the J end lost 3 bases, and 9 bases lay between the germline ends. The CDR3 DNA reads TGTGCCAGCAGCTTAGGGGGACAAGACACCGGGGAGCTGTTTTTT. Its translation: CASSLGGQDTGELFF.

Note on this clone: One junction end does not reproduce the germline sequence, and a read error may be involved. This sequence joins TRBV7-7 and TRBJ2-5, with 10 bases aligning to TRBD2. The CDR3 is 15 amino acids. Germline loops: CDR1 SSHAT, CDR2 FNYEAQ (reference sequence). The CDR3 region has the DNA TGTGCTAGCAGCCCTCGGACTAGCGGAGGGGAGACCCAGTACTTC. It yields the protein CASSPRTSGGETQYF.

The chain is built from TRBV9 and TRBJ2-5; TRBD2 agrees at 7 bases. CDR3 length: 14 amino acids. CDR1 and CDR2 from the germline V gene are SGDLS and YYNGEE. The ends lost 1 base at V and 2 bases at J; junction bases unmatched: 2. The CDR3 DNA reads TGTGCCAGCAGCGTACCGGGAGGTCAAGAGACCCAGTACTTC. Amino acids: CASSVPGGQETQYF. The full variable domain, in which reference TRBV9 and TRBJ2-5 provide the parts outside the CDR3, is DSGVTQTPKHLITATGQRVTLRCSPRSGDLSVYWYQQSLDQGLQFLIQYYNGEERAKGNILERFSAQQFPDLHSELNLSSLELGDSALYFCASSVPGGQETQYFGPGTRLLVL.

As for this clone: Here the CDR3 omits its conserved ending phenylalanine or tryptophan, so a read error is the likely source. The DNA is left out, because the CDR3 cannot be placed on it with certainty; the CDR3 is given as TCRdb lists it. CDR3 amino acids: CASSLAPDLPGGIP. The rearrangement uses TRBV5-5 and TRBJ2-7; TRBD2, the D gene given by the table, was not confirmed from the DNA. CDR1 and CDR2 from the germline V gene are SGHKS and YYEKEE (reference sequence). The CDR3 is 14 residues long, counting both termini.

V is TRBV2 and J is TRBJ2-7, with D tentatively TRBD2 (6 bases). CDR1 and CDR2 (germline): SNHLY, FYNNEI. The CDR3 contains 14 residues. V dropped 4 bases and J dropped 3 bases, with 13 bases sitting between them. This CDR3 reads CASSVNGGGYEQYF. The CDR3, as DNA: TGTGCCAGCAGTGTAAACGGGGGTGGCTACGAGCAGTACTTC.

The chain carries TRBV5-1 and TRBJ2-1; 10 bases line up with TRBD2. Losses at the gene ends were 2 bases for V and 4 bases for J; bases not matched to a gene: 3. Germline CDR1 reads SGHRS; CDR2 reads YFSETQ. The CDR3 has 15 amino acids. CDR3: CASSFGLAAYNEQFF. CDR3 in DNA: TGCGCCAGCAGCTTCGGACTAGCGGCATACAATGAGCAGTTCTTC.

The V gene is TRBV19, the J gene TRBJ1-4; 10 nucleotides align to TRBD1. The CDR3 runs to 16 residues. Germline V gene lookup returns CDR1 LNHDA and CDR2 SQIVND (reference sequence). With V trimmed by 5 bases and J by 6 bases, 9 bases remained unmatched. For the CDR3, the DNA is TGTGCCAGTAGTCCCCGGACGGGGACAGGGGATGAAAAACTGTTTTTT. As protein: CASSPRTGTGDEKLFF.

This chain uses TRBV5-5 with TRBJ1-4; 8 positions agree with TRBD1. The V segment lost 1 base and the J segment 4 bases; nucleotides outside the gene matches: 3. This CDR3 region has 15 residues. The germline gives CDR1 SGHKS, CDR2 YYEKEE (reference sequence). The CDR3 nucleotides read TGTGCCAGCAGCTTGAGACAGGGGATTAATGAAAAACTGTTTTTT. This translates into CASSLRQGINEKLFF.

The V and J genes are TRBV30 and TRBJ2-1; 14 positions match TRBD2. V was clipped by 7 bases and J by 9 bases; unmatched bases: 11. The germline V gene encodes CDR1 GTSNPN and CDR2 SVGIG (reference sequence). CDR3 length equals 15 residues. CDR3 residues: CASPSTSGGAFEQFF. CDR3 coding DNA: TGTGCCTCCCCTTCGACTAGCGGGGGGGCTTTTGAGCAGTTCTTC.

This rearrangement joins TRBV6-5 to TRBJ2-7; 7 bases match TRBD2. The J segment lost 4 bases and the V segment lost 0 bases, leaving 6 bases of the junction unmatched. The CDR3 is made up of 15 amino acids. CDR1 MNHEY and CDR2 SVGAGI come from the germline V gene. In DNA form, the CDR3 reads TGTGCCAGCAGTTACTCCCGGGGGGTAAGGTACGAGCAGTACTTC. Translation gives CASSYSRGVRYEQYF.